This T cell receptor (beta chain) was retrieved from a study of blood T cells in healthy people across ages (dated by TCRdb to between 2014 and 2016). With respect to the entire study: Template switching captured roughly one uniquely barcoded TCR beta cDNA molecule per two T cells in model experiments. Age-related changes in TCR beta repertoire diversity were measured in the study by deep sequencing normalized with unique cDNA molecular identifiers. The donors were divided into four age groups: young (average around 15 years), middle-aged (under 40), aged (approximately 62) and long-lived (roughly 88). Donors of different ages were randomly distributed across sequencing lanes to avoid experimental bias. Two additional independent replicas of 1 million unique cDNA reads from the same blood draw were analyzed for two donors (one aged 18 to 29 and one aged 80 or older). The investigation overall reported the following: Conclusive comparison of naive and antigen-experienced compartments was prevented by the profiling of bulk unsorted PBMCs. Estimates of total diversity from one million sequenced T cells were regarded as lower bounds and underestimates. The percentage of naive T cells measured by flow cytometry correlated strongly with observed TCR beta diversity. Because the CMV infection status of the donors was unknown, age-related changes in expanded clonotypes may potentially have been confounded. Observed TCR beta diversity per million T cells fell roughly linearly with age, and a significant reduction was already apparent by age roughly 40. Compared with the aged group, the long-lived group had more naive CD4+ T cells, fewer expanded clones and increased TCR diversity, suggesting age selection.

Library method: 5' RACE. TCRdb shows the sequencer as Illumina HiSeq 2500. The second PCR ran for about 7 to 11 cycles and used a J-beta primer mix along with a sample-barcoded 5' primer. Each TCR beta cDNA molecule received a unique molecular identifier from a template-switch 5' adaptor carrying 12 random nucleotides. Each sample yielded at least 3 million CDR3-containing paired-end reads. All of the RNA was converted into first-strand cDNA using the Mint cDNA synthesis kit, with a TRBC-specific oligonucleotide serving as the primer. Following uracil-DNA glycosylase treatment, all cDNA underwent a first 18-cycle PCR with the universal primers M1SS and BC2_uni_R. The paper's data handling went like this. Normalization of each sample was performed by random selection of 1 million high-quality reads, each carrying a distinct molecular identifier. Instead of being binned into consensus sequences, reads that shared molecular identifiers were thrown out. MiTCR, with a Q25 quality threshold and the strictest error-elimination algorithm, was used for CDR3 identification, clonotype clustering and error correction. A nonparametric unseen species model with Euler transformation was used to estimate a lower bound on total TCR beta diversity. The raw public reads went through TCRdb reprocessing: fastp at Q25, MiXCR clone calling, in-frame beta chains kept. CDR3 protein sequences are deduplicated, and each keeps its most common genes and DNA. The authors' filters were not applied to this entry. Across this sample there are approximately 800,000 distinct CDR3 sequences, with about 62% seen only once. The top ten clones comprise 25% to 35% of the sample.

V loses 5 bases at its end and J loses 3 bases; junction bases beyond the gene matches: 8. There are 15 amino acids in the CDR3, from cysteine to phenylalanine inclusive. Of all the DNA, just the CDR3 is kept, 45 bases in frame from base 1. The donors were around 39 Caucasian individuals from Russia, aged roughly 6 to 100 years, who were systemically healthy. Roughly 10 milliliters of peripheral blood were collected from each donor into EDTA-treated Vacutainer tubes. PBMCs were isolated by Ficoll-Paque density-gradient centrifugation, with at least 6 million obtained per sample. Trizol reagent was used to extract total RNA from the PBMCs, yielding at least 6 micrograms per sample. The percentages of naive CD45RAhigh/CD27high T cells were determined by flow cytometry on a PBMC aliquot from every donor. To note about this clonotype: Its cognate antigen has yet to be identified. Per-nucleotide qualities are absent, and no much larger clonotype sits a single base away.

The sample was blood. The rearranged chain carries TRBV12-3 or TRBV12-4 and TRBJ1-1, and TRBD1 matches 8 of the central bases. The clonotype comes from a man aged 25-45 years in good health. The CDR3 sequence is CASSPDRELDTEAFF. DNA sequence: TGTGCCAGCAGTCCGGACAGGGAATTGGACACTGAAGCTTTCTTT.